Here is one T cell receptor beta chain with its context. Trimming cost V 0 bases and J 1 base, with 9 bases left between them. The CDR3 covers 14 residues. Germline lookup yields CDR1 DFQATT and CDR2 SNEGSKA (reference sequence). These data are taken from a study of blood T cells in healthy people across ages. Together with a sample-barcoded 5' primer, a J-beta primer mix was included in a second PCR lasting roughly 7 to 11 cycles. TCRdb fed the 5' RACE reads into MiXCR, producing one record per CDR3 protein. The sample lists 1.5 million or so distinct CDR3 sequences, 42% seen once, with approximately 7.9% in the top ten.

The rearrangement joins TRBV20-1 to TRBJ2-5, with D possibly matching TRBD1 (6 bases). Specimen: blood. This clonotype was obtained from a woman aged 18-29 years in good health. The CDR3, as DNA: TGCAGTGCTAGAGATACAGGGACCCAAGAGACCCAGTACTTC. Translating it yields CSARDTGTQETQYF.